The 10 T cell receptor beta chains in this list originate from one sample, sequenced in a study of blood T cells in healthy people across ages. Using a J-beta primer mix together with a sample-barcoded 5' primer, a second PCR was run for roughly 7 to 12 cycles. TCRdb re-called the 5' RACE reads with MiXCR, one entry per CDR3 protein. The sample shows approximately 690,000 distinct CDR3 sequences, 45% to 65% of them seen only once. The sample was blood. All receptors come from a man aged 60 to 75 in good health.

There are a few counts of this clonotype. The rearrangement joins TRBV3-1 to TRBJ1-2; no definite D call. Germline lookup yields CDR1 LGHDT and CDR2 YNNKEL (reference sequence). The V end lost 3 bases, the J end lost 2 bases, and 13 bases lay between the germline ends. The CDR3 spans 15 residues. CDR3 amino acids: CASSQQYRFNYGYTF. CDR3 sequence (DNA): TGTGCCAGCAGCCAGCAGTACAGATTCAACTATGGCTACACCTTC.

A single count supports this clonotype. This rearrangement joins TRBV3-1 to TRBJ2-3; TRBD2 aligns across 16 bases. Germline V CDR1 and CDR2: LGHDT, YNNKEL (reference sequence). The V gene end was trimmed by 5 bases and the J gene end by 10 bases; junction bases not matched to a gene: 9. The CDR3 sequence is 16 residues long. CDR3 nucleotide sequence: TGTGCCAGCAGCTCTTCCGGGACTAGCGGGGGGGCCTCGCAGTATTTT. It translates to CASSSSGTSGGASQYF.

This clonotype was picked up a small number of times. The DNA is omitted, as the CDR3 cannot be located on it reliably, and the CDR3 follows TCRdb's listing. The chain has TRBV6-6 and TRBJ2-1; TRBD2, as called in the table, went unchecked against the DNA. CDR1 is MNHNY, CDR2 SVGAGI, per germline (reference sequence). The CDR3 spans 16 amino acids, including both terminal residues. This CDR3 reads CASSSSTSGGLWEQFF.

The V and J genes are TRBV6-2 or TRBV6-3 and TRBJ2-6; D perhaps matches TRBD1 (6 bases). Trimming shortened V by 2 bases and J by 0 bases, and 20 bases separated the two germline ends. The V gene's germline CDR1 is MNHEY and CDR2 SVGEGT. This CDR3 region has 20 residues. The CDR3 sequence is CASSYNFRMDSSSGANVLTF. The CDR3 nucleotides read TGTGCCAGCAGTTACAACTTTCGAATGGACAGCAGCTCTGGGGCCAACGTCCTGACTTTC.

The chain joins TRBV6-2 or TRBV6-3 to TRBJ1-1; the D is unclear. CDR3 length: 15 residues. The V gene's germline CDR1 is MNHEY and CDR2 SVGEGT. Deletions cut 0 bases from V and 1 base from J, with 9 bases between. The CDR3 protein is CASSYSTRRNTEAFF. CDR3 bases: TGTGCCAGCAGTTACTCTACACGGCGGAACACTGAAGCTTTCTTT.

The genes are TRBV5-1 and TRBJ2-3; TRBD2 might be the D (5 bases). The CDR3 length is 16 residues. The V end lost 0 bases, the J end lost 2 bases, and 13 bases lay between the germline ends. CDR1 SGHRS and CDR2 YFSETQ come from the germline V gene. The CDR3: CASSLAAGGNTDTQYF. DNA of the CDR3: TGCGCCAGCAGCTTGGCTGCGGGTGGGAACACAGATACGCAGTATTTT. Full variable domain (outside the CDR3, taken from reference TRBV5-1 and TRBJ2-3): KAGVTQTPRYLIKTRGQQVTLSCSPISGHRSVSWYQQTPGQGLQFLFEYFSETQRNKGNFPGRFSGRQFSNSRSEMNVSTLELGDSALYLCASSLAAGGNTDTQYFGPGTRLTVL.

This rearrangement joins TRBV6-6 to TRBJ2-3; D uncertain. V lost 2 bases and J lost 8, with 11 bases in between. The CDR3 contains 13 residues. The germline CDR1 and CDR2 sequences are MNHNY and SVGAGI (reference sequence). CDR3: CASSYALPPTQYF. The CDR3 nucleotides are TGTGCCAGCAGTTACGCCTTACCCCCTACGCAGTATTTT.

This clonotype was counted only a few times. The chain couples TRBV12-3 or TRBV12-4 to TRBJ2-5; 8 bases line up with TRBD2. This CDR3 spans 15 amino acids. Unmatched junction bases numbered 12, after V lost 2 bases and J lost 10 bases. The CDR3 region is CASSLLLAEGGDQYF. The CDR3 nucleotides read TGTGCCAGCAGTTTATTACTAGCGGAGGGGGGGGACCAGTACTTC.

The chain combines TRBV20-1 with TRBJ1-1; D is possibly TRBD1 (5 bases). The germline CDR1 and CDR2 sequences are DFQATT and SNEGSKA (reference sequence). The CDR3 has 13 residues. Trimming took 2 bases from V and 1 from J, leaving 8 bases between them. CDR3 DNA sequence: TGCAGTGCTAGATACGGGGCGAACACTGAAGCTTTCTTT. It yields the protein CSARYGANTEAFF.

This chain connects TRBV18 to TRBJ1-2; tentatively, D is TRBD1 (5 bases). The CDR3 spans 14 residues. Trimming pared 3 bases from V and 4 bases from J, leaving 12 bases between. Germline loops: CDR1 KGHSH, CDR2 LQKENI. In nucleotides, the CDR3 is TGTGCCAGCTCACCTCGGGGGTCGGCCTATGGCTACACCTTC. It codes for CASSPRGSAYGYTF.